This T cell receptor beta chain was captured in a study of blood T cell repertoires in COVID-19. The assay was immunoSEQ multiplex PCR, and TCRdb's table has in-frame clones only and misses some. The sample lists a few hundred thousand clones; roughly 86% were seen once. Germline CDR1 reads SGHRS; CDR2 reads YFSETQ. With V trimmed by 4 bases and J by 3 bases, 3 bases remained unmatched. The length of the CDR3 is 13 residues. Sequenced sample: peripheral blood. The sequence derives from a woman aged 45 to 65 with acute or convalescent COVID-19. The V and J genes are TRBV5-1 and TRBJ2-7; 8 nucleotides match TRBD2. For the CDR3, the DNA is TGCGCCAGCAGCCCGGGAGGGAACTACGAGCAGTACTTC. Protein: CASSPGGNYEQYF.